These 10 T cell receptor beta chains originate from one sample sequenced in a study of T-cell memory formation after mild COVID-19. Each CDR3 protein gets one entry after TCRdb re-called the 5' RACE reads with MiXCR. The sample shows under 600,000 distinct CDR3 sequences, about a fifth of them seen only once. Sequencing input: PBMCs or a T cell subset sorted from them (not recorded which). The receptors derive from an adult woman who had mild COVID-19 (a few samples of this study predate the infection). Cell type and time point are not known.

This clonotype was counted at least ten times. The rearrangement joins TRBV12-3 or TRBV12-4 to TRBJ1-2; no firm D call. The V and J ends lost 4 bases and 7 bases respectively, with 10 bases between them. The CDR3 has 12 residues. The CDR3 region is CASSSRQLGYTF. In DNA form, the CDR3 reads TGTGCCAGCAGTTCCAGACAACTTGGCTACACCTTC.

The rearrangement uses TRBV4-1 and TRBJ2-3, with a weak D call TRBD1 (6 bases). Germline V lookup: CDR1 MGHRA, CDR2 YSYEKL. V dropped 0 bases and J dropped 5 bases, with 12 bases sitting between them. The CDR3 extends over 15 amino acids. CDR3 loop: CASSQDPAGVDTQYF. CDR3 nucleotide sequence: TGCGCCAGCAGCCAAGATCCCGCAGGGGTAGATACGCAGTATTTT.

This sequence joins TRBV12-3 or TRBV12-4 and TRBJ1-6; the match to TRBD1 covers 8 bases. J lost 7 bases, V lost 4 bases, and 9 bases had no gene match. The CDR3 spans 16 residues. This CDR3 reads CASSSQGRGLNSPLHF. The CDR3 DNA reads TGTGCCAGCAGTTCCCAGGGCAGGGGGCTAAATTCACCCCTCCACTTT.

The rearrangement uses TRBV7-9 and TRBJ1-1; TRBD1 aligns across 7 bases. J gave up 10 bases and V 2 bases, and 1 base lay outside the gene matches. The germline gives CDR1 SEHNR, CDR2 FQNEAQ (reference sequence). The CDR3 length is 11 residues. The CDR3 region is CASSLQGGAFF. The CDR3 DNA reads TGTGCCAGCAGCTTACAGGGGGGAGCTTTCTTT.

V is TRBV5-1 and J is TRBJ2-1, with D perhaps matching TRBD1 or TRBD2 (5 bases each). Trimming removed 6 bases from V and 5 bases from J, with 9 bases in between. Germline V gene lookup returns CDR1 SGHRS and CDR2 YFSETQ. This CDR3 is built from 12 residues. CDR3 residues: CASKVGDNEQFF. The CDR3 DNA is TGCGCCAGCAAGGTGGGGGACAATGAGCAGTTCTTC.

The gene calls are TRBV4-2 and TRBJ2-1; 9 bases line up with TRBD2. V gave up 1 base and J gave up 6 bases; unmatched junction bases: 7. CDR3 length: 16 residues. CDR1 is LGHNA and CDR2 is YNFKEQ in the germline V gene. CDR3 sequence (DNA): TGTGCCAGCAGCCAAGTGCGGCGGGAGGGCCCCAATGAGCAGTTCTTC. This gives the protein CASSQVRREGPNEQFF.

This clonotype was seen only a few times. The J gene is TRBJ2-7, the V gene TRBV6-2 or TRBV6-3; weak D call: TRBD1 (5 bases). The CDR3 runs 12 residues. Germline V gives CDR1 MNHEY, CDR2 SVGEGT. Trimming cost V 6 bases and J 3 bases, with 9 bases left between them. CDR3 sequence (DNA): TGTGCCAGCAGCCACAGGTACTACGAGCAGTACTTC. Protein sequence: CASSHRYYEQYF.

The chain is built from TRBV5-6 and TRBJ2-1; D not resolved. The CDR3 is 15 amino acids. Trimming stripped 1 base from V and 8 bases from J, with 16 bases between. CDR1 SGHDT and CDR2 YYEEEE come from the germline V gene. DNA for the CDR3: TGTGCCAGCAGCTTGCGCGGTGCGGCTAGAGATGAGCAGTTCTTC. Translating it yields CASSLRGAARDEQFF.

This clonotype was found a few times. The genes are TRBV7-9 and TRBJ2-5; 11 bases are a match to TRBD1. Trimming took 7 bases from V and 2 from J; bases not matched to a gene: 12. Germline CDR1 and CDR2: SEHNR and FQNEAQ (reference sequence). This CDR3 is built from 17 residues. The CDR3 here is CASTPRGTGGIQETQYF. In DNA form, the CDR3 reads TGTGCCAGCACCCCTCGGGGGACAGGGGGGATACAAGAGACCCAGTACTTC.

V and J are TRBV20-1 and TRBJ2-5; 8 bases match TRBD1. The CDR3 runs to 14 residues. In germline, CDR1 is DFQATT, CDR2 SNEGSKA (reference sequence). J lost 7 bases, V lost 6 bases, and 13 bases had no gene match. CDR3 DNA sequence: TGCAGTGCCCCGGACAGGGAAACTTCAGGGACCCAGTACTTC. Its protein product is CSAPDRETSGTQYF.